This T cell receptor (beta chain) was identified during a study of T cells in Graves' hyperthyroidism and ophthalmopathy. Study-level background: Peripheral blood specimens were obtained at initial diagnosis, prior to any treatment. Study findings and constraints: Appearing also in blood were most of the thyroid clonotypes expanded above 0.001. Through a model of 13 V-J features, ophthalmopathy was separated from stable hyperthyroidism.

There were TCR beta CDR3 regions amplified from RNA transcripts. The TCR CDR3 first-round RT-PCR relied on the HTBI primer set. From the multiplex PCR reads, TCRdb called clonotypes with MiXCR, one entry per CDR3 protein. The profile covers hundreds of thousands of distinct CDR3 sequences, with roughly a third appearing a single time and 30% to 40% taken by the ten largest. Points on this clonotype: The antigen remains undetermined.

The J segment lost 0 bases and the V segment lost 6 bases, leaving 8 bases of the junction unmatched. The germline V gene encodes CDR1 WSHSY and CDR2 SAAADI. The CDR3 has 16 amino acids. Criteria for exclusion of patients were uncontrolled infection, other autoimmune disease, pregnancy or lactation. Sequences were obtained from blood. This clonotype was obtained from a woman between 40 and 50 years old with Graves' hyperthyroidism. V gene TRBV10-2 combines with J gene TRBJ1-1; TRBD1 matches 9 bases. CDR3 nucleotides: TGCGCCAGCAGCCCGGACAGGGGATTTATGAACACTGAAGCTTTCTTT. Translation: CASSPDRGFMNTEAFF.